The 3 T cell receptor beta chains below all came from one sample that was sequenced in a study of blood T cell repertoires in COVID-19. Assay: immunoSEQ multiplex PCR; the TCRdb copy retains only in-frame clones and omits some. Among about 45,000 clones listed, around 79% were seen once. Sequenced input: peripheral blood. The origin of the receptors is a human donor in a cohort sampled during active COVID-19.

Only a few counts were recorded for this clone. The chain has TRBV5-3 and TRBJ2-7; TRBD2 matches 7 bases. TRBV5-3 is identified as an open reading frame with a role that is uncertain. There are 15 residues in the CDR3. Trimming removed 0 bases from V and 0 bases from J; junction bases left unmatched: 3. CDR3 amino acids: CARSLERDLSYEQYF. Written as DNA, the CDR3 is TGTGCCAGAAGCTTGGAGCGGGACCTCTCCTACGAGCAGTACTTC.

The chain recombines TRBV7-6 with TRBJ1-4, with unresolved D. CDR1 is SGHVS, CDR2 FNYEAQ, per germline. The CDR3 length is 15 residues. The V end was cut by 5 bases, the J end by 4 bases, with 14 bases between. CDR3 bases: TGTGCCAGCAGCCCAAATACGGGATTTAATGAAAAACTGTTTTTT. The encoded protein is CASSPNTGFNEKLFF.

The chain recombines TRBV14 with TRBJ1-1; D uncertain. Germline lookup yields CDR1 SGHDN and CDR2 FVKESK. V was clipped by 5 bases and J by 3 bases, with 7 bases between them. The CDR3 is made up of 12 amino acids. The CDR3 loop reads CASSTEYTEAFF. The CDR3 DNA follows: TGTGCCAGCAGCACGGAGTACACTGAAGCTTTCTTT.